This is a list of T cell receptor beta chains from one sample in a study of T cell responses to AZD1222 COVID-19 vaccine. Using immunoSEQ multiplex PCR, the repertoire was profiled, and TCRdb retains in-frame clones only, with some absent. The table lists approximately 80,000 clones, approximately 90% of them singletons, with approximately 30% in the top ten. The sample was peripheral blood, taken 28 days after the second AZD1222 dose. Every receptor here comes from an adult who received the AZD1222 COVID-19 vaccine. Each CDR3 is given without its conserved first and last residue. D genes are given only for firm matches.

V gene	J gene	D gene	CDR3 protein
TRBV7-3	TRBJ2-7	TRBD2	ASSVSGTTGEQY
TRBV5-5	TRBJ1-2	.	ASSLGRERLGYT
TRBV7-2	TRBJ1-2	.	ASSPTVNYGYT
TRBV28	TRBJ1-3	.	ASSSGQASGNTIY
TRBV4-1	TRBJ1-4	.	ASSLLWVSNEKLF
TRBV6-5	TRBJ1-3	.	ASSYSGRVPGNTIY
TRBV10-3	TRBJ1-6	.	AISDRGTQGGGSPLH
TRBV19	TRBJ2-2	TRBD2	ASRPDLAGDAGELF
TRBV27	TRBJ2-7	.	ASSPTRTRIYEQY
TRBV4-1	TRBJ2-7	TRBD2	ASSQSGGDYEQY
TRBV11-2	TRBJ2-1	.	ASSLERTPYNEQF
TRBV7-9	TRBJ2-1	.	ASSLEGEQF
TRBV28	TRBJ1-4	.	AILAQATNEKLF
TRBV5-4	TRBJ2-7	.	ASSRERREQY
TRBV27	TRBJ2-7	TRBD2	ASSFLAGSSYEQY
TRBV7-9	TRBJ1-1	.	ASSLNGNTEAF
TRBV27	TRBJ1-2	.	ASSLSEGREYGYT
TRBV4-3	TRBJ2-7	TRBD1	ASSQEVGTGTYEQY
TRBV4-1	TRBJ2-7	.	ASSQVRGEQY
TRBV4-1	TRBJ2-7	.	ASSPQVGLSGYEQY
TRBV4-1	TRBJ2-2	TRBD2	ASSQDRGLAGTGELF
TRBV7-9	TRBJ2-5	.	ASSFGGKETQY
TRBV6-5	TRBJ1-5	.	ASSYAGQPQH
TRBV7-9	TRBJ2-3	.	ASSLGASRSTDTQY